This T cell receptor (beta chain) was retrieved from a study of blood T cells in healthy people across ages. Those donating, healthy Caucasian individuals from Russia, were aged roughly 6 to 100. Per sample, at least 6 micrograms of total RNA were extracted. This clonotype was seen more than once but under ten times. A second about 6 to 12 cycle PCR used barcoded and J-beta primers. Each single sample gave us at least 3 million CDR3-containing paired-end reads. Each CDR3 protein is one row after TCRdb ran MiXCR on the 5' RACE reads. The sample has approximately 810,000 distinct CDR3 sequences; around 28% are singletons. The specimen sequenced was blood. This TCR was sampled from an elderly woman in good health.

CDR3 residues: CASSVQGTGGYTF. The CDR3 coding sequence is TGTGCCAGCAGTGTACAGGGGACTGGTGGCTACACCTTC. V gene TRBV6-1 combines with J gene TRBJ1-2; 7 bases match TRBD1. The J segment lost 7 bases and the V segment lost 4 bases, leaving 6 bases of the junction unmatched. Germline-derived CDR1 and CDR2 are MNHNS and SASEGT. The CDR3 is made up of 13 amino acids.